A selection of T cell receptor beta chains follows, all from one sample in a study of cytomegalovirus exposure and HLA in healthy donors. Produced via immunoSEQ multiplex PCR; TCRdb's table is partial and in-frame only. This table has about 100,000 clones, around 74% appearing once. The sequenced sample consisted of PBMCs. The receptors here all came from a man between 35 and 55 years old in good health and CMV-seropositive. CDR3s include the opening cysteine and the closing phenylalanine or tryptophan. D genes are given only for firm matches. Not every row has a clone size; where given, it reads once, few, many or a size class.

clone_size	cdr3_length	j_call	d_call	v_call	cdr3_aa	cdr3_nt
NA	15	TRBJ2-3	TRBD1	TRBV7-9	CASRPTGGWTDTQYF	TGTGCCAGCAGGCCAACAGGGGGGTGGACAGATACGCAGTATTTT
few	15	TRBJ1-5	NA	TRBV5-1	CASSLDGAGNQPQHF	TGCGCCAGCAGCTTGGATGGGGCGGGCAATCAGCCCCAGCATTTT
once	11	TRBJ2-7	TRBD1	TRBV29-1	CSVTQGWEQYF	TGCAGCGTGACACAGGGGTGGGAGCAGTACTTC
NA	15	TRBJ2-1	NA	TRBV5-6	CASSYSPGTYNEQFF	TGTGCCAGCAGTTACAGTCCTGGCACCTACAATGAGCAGTTCTTC
NA	15	TRBJ2-3	NA	TRBV28	CASSSSGKRADTQYF	TGTGCCAGCAGCTCCAGCGGAAAAAGGGCAGATACGCAGTATTTT
NA	12	TRBJ2-5	NA	TRBV28	CASSSVSETQYF	TGTGCCAGCAGTTCAGTCAGTGAGACCCAGTACTTC
NA	15	TRBJ2-1	TRBD1	TRBV5-1	CASSLRDRVSNEQFF	TGCGCCAGCAGCCTAAGGGACAGGGTCTCCAATGAGCAGTTCTTC
few	17	TRBJ2-1	TRBD2	TRBV7-6	CASSLSGLAGVNYEQFF	TGTGCCAGCAGCTTAAGTGGCCTAGCGGGAGTTAACTATGAGCAGTTCTTC
few	15	TRBJ1-5	TRBD1	TRBV28	CASSLVEGARQPQHF	TGTGCCAGCAGTTTGGTGGAGGGGGCGCGGCAGCCCCAGCATTTT
NA	15	TRBJ2-7	TRBD1	TRBV9	CASSVAGTGDYEQYF	TGTGCCAGCAGCGTAGCCGGGACAGGGGACTACGAGCAGTACTTC
NA	14	TRBJ1-1	NA	TRBV9	CASTGQPWNTEAFF	TGTGCCAGTACGGGTCAGCCGTGGAACACTGAAGCTTTCTTT
NA	17	TRBJ2-2	NA	TRBV5-1	CARTPLHVERNTGELFF	TGCGCCAGGACCCCCCTTCATGTCGAGCGGAACACCGGGGAGCTGTTTTTT
NA	12	TRBJ2-3	NA	TRBV5-6	CTSSLVLDTQYF	TGTACCAGCAGCTTGGTTCTGGATACGCAGTATTTT
once	16	TRBJ2-1	TRBD2	TRBV2	CASSEPSGKRFNEQFF	TGTGCCAGCAGTGAACCCAGCGGGAAGCGCTTCAATGAGCAGTTCTTC
few	16	TRBJ2-1	TRBD2	TRBV11-2	CASSSRTSGSVNEQFF	TGTGCCAGCAGCTCCAGGACTAGCGGGAGCGTCAATGAGCAGTTCTTC
NA	13	TRBJ1-1	NA	TRBV18	CASSPGYDTEAFF	TGTGCCAGCTCACCCGGGTACGACACTGAAGCTTTCTTT
NA	14	TRBJ2-1	NA	TRBV14	CASSSRIAYNEQFF	TGTGCCAGCAGCTCGAGAATCGCGTACAATGAGCAGTTCTTC
NA	12	TRBJ2-7	TRBD2	TRBV5-1	CASSLAGGEQYF	TGCGCCAGCAGCTTGGCGGGAGGCGAGCAGTACTTC
NA	13	TRBJ2-7	TRBD1	TRBV5-4	CASSLGRGLEQYF	TGTGCCAGCAGCTTGGGTAGGGGGCTCGAGCAGTACTTC
NA	15	TRBJ1-6	NA	TRBV6-5	CASSRTQGSNSPLHF	TGTGCCAGCAGTCGTACACAGGGAAGTAATTCACCCCTCCACTTT
few	14	TRBJ2-1	NA	TRBV4-1	CASNGRGSYNEQFF	TGCGCCAGCAACGGACGGGGCTCCTACAATGAGCAGTTCTTC
NA	16	TRBJ2-3	TRBD1	TRBV10-1	CASSEDRAFSTDTQYF	TGCGCCAGCAGTGAGGACAGGGCCTTTAGCACAGATACGCAGTATTTT
few	15	TRBJ2-2	TRBD1	TRBV6-1	CASRTGTANTGELFF	TGTGCCAGCCGGACCGGGACAGCCAACACCGGGGAGCTGTTTTTT
NA	15	TRBJ2-3	TRBD2	TRBV7-7	CASSLEGLASDTQYF	TGTGCTAGCAGCTTAGAGGGACTAGCGTCAGATACGCAGTATTTT
NA	15	TRBJ2-3	NA	TRBV6-1	CASSALTGPTDTQYF	TGTGCCAGCAGTGCACTTACAGGGCCCACAGATACGCAGTATTTT
NA	15	TRBJ2-1	TRBD2	TRBV5-1	CASSLGTSGGPKQFF	TGCGCCAGCAGCTTGGGGACTAGCGGGGGGCCCAAGCAGTTCTTC